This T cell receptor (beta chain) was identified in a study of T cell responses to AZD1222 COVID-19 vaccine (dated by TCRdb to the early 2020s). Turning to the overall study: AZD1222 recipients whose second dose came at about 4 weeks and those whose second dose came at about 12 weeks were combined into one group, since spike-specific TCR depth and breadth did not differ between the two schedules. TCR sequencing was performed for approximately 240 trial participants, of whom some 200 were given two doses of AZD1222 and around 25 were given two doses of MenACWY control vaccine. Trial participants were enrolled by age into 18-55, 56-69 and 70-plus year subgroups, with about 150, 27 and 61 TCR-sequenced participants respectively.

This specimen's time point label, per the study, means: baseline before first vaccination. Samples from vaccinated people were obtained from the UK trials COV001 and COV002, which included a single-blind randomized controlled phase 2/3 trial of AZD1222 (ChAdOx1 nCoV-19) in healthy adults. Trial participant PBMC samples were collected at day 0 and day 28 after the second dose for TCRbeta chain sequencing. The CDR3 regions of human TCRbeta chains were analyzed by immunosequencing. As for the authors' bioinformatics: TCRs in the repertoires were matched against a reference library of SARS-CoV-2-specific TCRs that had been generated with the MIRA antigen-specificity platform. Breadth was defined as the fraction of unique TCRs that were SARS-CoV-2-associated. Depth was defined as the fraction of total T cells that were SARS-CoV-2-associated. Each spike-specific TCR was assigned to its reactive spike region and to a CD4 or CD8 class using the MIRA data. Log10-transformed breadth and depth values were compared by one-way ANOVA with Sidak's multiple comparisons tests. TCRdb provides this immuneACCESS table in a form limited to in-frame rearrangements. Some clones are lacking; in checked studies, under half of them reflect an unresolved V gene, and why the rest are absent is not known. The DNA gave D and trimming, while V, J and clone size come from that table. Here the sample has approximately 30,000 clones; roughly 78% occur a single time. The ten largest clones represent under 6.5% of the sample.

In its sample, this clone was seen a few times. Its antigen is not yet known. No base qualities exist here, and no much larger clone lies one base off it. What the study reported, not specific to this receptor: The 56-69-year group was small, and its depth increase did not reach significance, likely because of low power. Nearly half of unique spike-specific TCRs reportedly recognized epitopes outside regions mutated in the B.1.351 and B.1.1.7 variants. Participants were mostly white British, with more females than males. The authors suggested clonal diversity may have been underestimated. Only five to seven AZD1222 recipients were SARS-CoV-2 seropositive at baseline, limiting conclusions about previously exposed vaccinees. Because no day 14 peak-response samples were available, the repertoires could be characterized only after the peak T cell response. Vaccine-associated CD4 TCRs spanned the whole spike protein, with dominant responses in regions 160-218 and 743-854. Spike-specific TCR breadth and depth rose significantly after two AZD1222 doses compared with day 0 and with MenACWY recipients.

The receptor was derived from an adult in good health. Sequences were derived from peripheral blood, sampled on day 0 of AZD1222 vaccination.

In nucleotides, the sequence is TGTGCCAGCACGGGGGGAAGAGGGACCCAGTACTTC. It translates as CASTGGRGTQYF. The chain is made from TRBV6-5 and TRBJ2-5, with 7 central nucleotides matching TRBD2. The germline V gene gives CDR1 as MNHEY and CDR2 as SVGAGI. The CDR3 starts with the cysteine, ends with the phenylalanine, and has 12 residues. The CDR3 DNA has 36 bases and is translated from base 1. V is pruned by 7 bases and J by 7 bases, leaving 6 bases of the junction without a gene match.